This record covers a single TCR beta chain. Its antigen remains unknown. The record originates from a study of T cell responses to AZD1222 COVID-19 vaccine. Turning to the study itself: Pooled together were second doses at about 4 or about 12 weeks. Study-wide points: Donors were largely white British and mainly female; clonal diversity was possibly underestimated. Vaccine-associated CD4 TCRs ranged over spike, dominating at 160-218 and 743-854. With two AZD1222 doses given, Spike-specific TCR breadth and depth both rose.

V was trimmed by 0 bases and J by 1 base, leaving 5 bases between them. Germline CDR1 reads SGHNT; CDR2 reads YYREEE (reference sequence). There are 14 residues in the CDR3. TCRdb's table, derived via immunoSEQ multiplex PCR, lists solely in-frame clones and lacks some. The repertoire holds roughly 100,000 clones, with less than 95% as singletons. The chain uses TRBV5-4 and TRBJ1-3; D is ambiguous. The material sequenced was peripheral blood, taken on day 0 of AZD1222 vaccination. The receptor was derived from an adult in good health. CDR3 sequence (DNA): TGTGCCAGCAGCTTGGGAACATCTGGAAACACCATATATTTT. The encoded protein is CASSLGTSGNTIYF.